What follows is one T cell receptor beta chain and its context. TCRdb reprocessed the reads via MiXCR and lists one record per CDR3 protein. The sample comprises some 700,000 distinct CDR3 sequences, roughly a third of which are singletons, and around 3% rests with the top ten. The data belong to a study of T cell repertoires in cytomegalovirus infection. The wider study: Both CMV infection and a matching HLA type were indicated by public TCR beta signatures.

Per the germline V gene, CDR1 is DFQATT and CDR2 is SNEGSKA (reference sequence). This CDR3 comprises 15 residues. V lost 8 bases to trimming and J lost 3 bases, with 23 bases between them. The chain joins TRBV20-1 to TRBJ2-7; D might be TRBD1 (6 bases). The TCR comes from a human donor in good health (CMV status not recorded). Some clones in this sample may be carry-over from other donors' samples. The sequenced material came from PBMCs. DNA of the CDR3: TGCAGTTCTTTCATCGGACAGCCTAGAGGCTACGAGCAGTACTTC. It encodes CSSFIGQPRGYEQYF.